The 15 T cell receptor beta chains presented below share a single source sample, sequenced in a study of spatial heterogeneity in lung cancer. The time point here: sample taken at primary tumor resection. TCRdb analysed the 5' RACE reads with MiXCR anew, one entry per CDR3 protein. The table includes 2,000 to 3,000 distinct CDR3 sequences, around 13% detected once. The sequencing used normal lung tissue next to the tumor, collected at surgery. The receptors were gathered from a female donor with early-stage non-small cell lung cancer.

Relative to its sample, this clonotype is medium-sized (0.01 to 0.1%). The chain recombines TRBV7-9 with TRBJ2-1, with 10 nucleotides matching TRBD2. The CDR3 loop spans 16 amino acids. V was clipped by 5 bases and J by 0 bases; unmatched bases: 4. Germline V lookup: CDR1 SEHNR, CDR2 FQNEAQ (reference sequence). CDR3 region: CASSLGLAVSYNEQFF. The CDR3 nucleotides are TGTGCCAGCAGCCTCGGACTAGCGGTCTCCTACAATGAGCAGTTCTTC.

In this sample, this clonotype is large. CDR3 sequence reads: CASSLAAALYGYTF. DNA for the CDR3: TGTGCCAGCAGTTTGGCGGCAGCCCTCTATGGCTACACCTTC. This chain links TRBV28 with TRBJ1-2; no clear D gene. Germline V gene lookup returns CDR1 MDHEN and CDR2 SYDVKM. CDR3 size: 14 residues. V lost 3 bases and J lost 4, with 12 bases in between.

This clonotype was observed at least ten times. The J gene is TRBJ2-5, the V gene TRBV11-2; a weak D match, TRBD1 (6 bases). The CDR3 is made up of 14 amino acids. Germline assignment: CDR1 SGHAT and CDR2 FQNNGV. V lost 4 bases and J 2 bases, leaving 11 bases between the germline ends. In DNA form, the CDR3 reads TGTGCCAGCAGCTCCGGGACACGTCAAGAGACCCAGTACTTC. This sequence encodes CASSSGTRQETQYF.

This clonotype is medium-sized in the sample. The CDR3 nucleotides read TGTGCCAGCAGTCTATCAGGGGGTGCGATTCAGCCCCAGCATTTT. Its protein is CASSLSGGAIQPQHF. The V call is TRBV28, the J call TRBJ1-5, with TRBD1 matching 7 bases. The CDR3 runs to 15 residues. Trimming took 5 bases from V and 6 from J; bases not matched to a gene: 10. CDR1 and CDR2 from the germline V gene are MDHEN and SYDVKM. Together with reference TRBV28 and TRBJ1-5, the CDR3 gives the full variable domain: DVKVTQSSRYLVKRTGEKVFLECVQDMDHENMFWYRQDPGLGLRLIYFSYDVKMKEKGDIPEGYSVSREKKERFSLILESASTNQTSMYLCASSLSGGAIQPQHFGDGTRLSIL.

The V call is TRBV19, the J call TRBJ2-7, with D unclear. Germline loops: CDR1 LNHDA, CDR2 SQIVND (reference sequence). The CDR3 is made up of 13 amino acids. V was cut by 3 bases and J by 0 bases, with 6 bases left in between. CDR3 in amino acids: CASSIVYSYEQYF. In nucleotides, the CDR3 is TGTGCCAGTAGTATCGTCTACTCCTACGAGCAGTACTTC.

V and J are TRBV5-6 and TRBJ2-3; the match to TRBD2 covers 8 bases. Trimming took 0 bases from V and 2 from J; bases not matched to a gene: 17. This CDR3 has 20 residues. Germline values: CDR1 SGHDT, CDR2 YYEEEE. CDR3 residues: CASSLDPELAGTLDTDTQYF. DNA for the CDR3: TGTGCCAGCAGCTTGGATCCCGAGCTAGCGGGCACGTTGGACACAGATACGCAGTATTTT.

By frequency in the sample, this clonotype is medium-sized. CDR3 sequence: CASSPSRGLRDTQYF. The CDR3 nucleotides are TGTGCCAGCAGTCCCTCCAGGGGGCTTAGGGATACGCAGTATTTT. J is TRBJ2-3 and V is TRBV28, with TRBD1 matching over 8 bases. The CDR3 contains 15 residues. Trimming at V came to 5 bases and at J to 6 bases, leaving 10 bases not matched to a gene. CDR1 and CDR2 (germline): MDHEN, SYDVKM.

The chain employs TRBV7-6 and TRBJ2-1, with D possibly being TRBD1 (6 bases). Germline assignment: CDR1 SGHVS and CDR2 FNYEAQ. CDR3 length: 13 amino acids. Trimming removed 3 bases from V and 6 bases from J, with 9 bases in between. The CDR3 nucleotides read TGTGCCAGCAGCTTGGGGGCAAGCAATGAGCAGTTCTTC. Encoded protein: CASSLGASNEQFF. Full variable domain (remainder filled in from reference TRBV7-6 and TRBJ2-1): GAGVSQSPRYKVTKRGQDVALRCDPISGHVSLYWYRQALGQGPEFLTYFNYEAQQDKSGLPNDRFSAERPEGSISTLTIQRTEQRDSAMYRCASSLGASNEQFFGPGTRLTVL.

This clonotype is categorized as medium-sized (0.01 to 0.1%). The J gene is TRBJ1-6, the V gene TRBV27; the D is unclear. V dropped 5 bases and J dropped 9 bases, with 8 bases sitting between them. The CDR3 loop spans 12 amino acids. Germline V gene lookup returns CDR1 MNHEY and CDR2 SMNVEV (reference sequence). The CDR3 region has the DNA TGTGCCAGCAGTCTCCGGGGTTCACCCCTCCACTTT. Protein: CASSLRGSPLHF.

In this sample, this clonotype is medium-sized. V gene TRBV7-2 combines with J gene TRBJ1-5; 10 nucleotides align to TRBD1. The J segment lost 5 bases and the V segment lost 1 base, leaving 5 bases of the junction unmatched. This CDR3 spans 16 amino acids. Germline lookup yields CDR1 SGHTA and CDR2 FQGNSA. Here the CDR3 DNA reads TGTGCCAGCAGCTTAGTTATTGGGACAGGGGATCAGCCCCAGCATTTT. This sequence encodes CASSLVIGTGDQPQHF.

This clonotype is medium-sized in the sample. The V gene is TRBV12-3 or TRBV12-4, the J gene TRBJ2-5, with unresolved D. Trimming shortened V by 5 bases and J by 1 base, and 14 bases separated the two germline ends. The CDR3 has 15 residues. CDR3 loop: CASSPRLAAQETQYF. The CDR3 nucleotides read TGTGCCAGCAGTCCCCGCTTGGCGGCCCAAGAGACCCAGTACTTC.

This clonotype was detected ten times or more. The gene calls are TRBV29-1 and TRBJ2-2, with D possibly matching TRBD2 (5 bases). Trimming shortened V by 7 bases and J by 5 bases, and 11 bases separated the two germline ends. Germline V CDR1 and CDR2: SQVTM, ANQGSEA. The CDR3 length is 12 residues. This CDR3 is CSARGLTGELFF. The CDR3 coding sequence is TGCAGCGCCCGAGGGTTAACCGGGGAGCTGTTTTTT.

This clonotype is medium-sized in the sample. V usage is TRBV29-1 and J usage is TRBJ2-1; D uncertain. Germline assignment: CDR1 SQVTM and CDR2 ANQGSEA. The CDR3 loop spans 16 amino acids. Between the trimmed V and J ends, which lost 2 bases and 0 bases, there was a span of 14 bases. The CDR3 here is CSVETVRESSYNEQFF. In nucleotides, the CDR3 is TGCAGCGTTGAAACCGTAAGGGAAAGCTCCTACAATGAGCAGTTCTTC.

The genes are TRBV7-6 and TRBJ2-7; maybe TRBD2 (5 bases). Germline V gene lookup returns CDR1 SGHVS and CDR2 FNYEAQ. With 3 bases removed from V and 4 bases from J, the gap between germline ends came to 7 bases. The CDR3 has 12 amino acids. The CDR3 DNA reads TGTGCCAGCAGCTTGGGAGTTTACGAGCAGTACTTC. Translation gives CASSLGVYEQYF.

The V gene is TRBV5-1, the J gene TRBJ2-3; D call uncertain. V was trimmed by 0 bases and J by 6 bases, leaving 17 bases between them. CDR1 and CDR2 (germline): SGHRS, YFSETQ. The CDR3 totals 16 residues. CDR3 DNA sequence: TGCGCCAGCAGCTTGGCCGGGCCGCGGATCCAGGATACGCAGTATTTT. It translates to CASSLAGPRIQDTQYF.